This is a list of T cell receptor beta chains from one sample in a study of blood T cell repertoires in COVID-19. Using immunoSEQ multiplex PCR, the repertoire was profiled, and TCRdb retains in-frame clones only, with some absent. The table has roughly 250,000 clones, 85% to 90% seen once. Sequences were obtained from PBMCs or T cells enriched from blood (not recorded which). These receptors originate from a woman aged 18-29 years who had recovered from COVID-19. CDR3s include the opening cysteine and the closing phenylalanine or tryptophan.

TRBJ1-1 | TRBV5-1 | CASHPRQALNTEAFF
TRBJ1-2 | TRBV14 | CASSQQDSPNYGYTF
TRBJ1-2 | TRBV30 | CAWRPQGSGYTF
TRBJ1-4 | TRBV18 | CASSLGTGGAGEKLFF
TRBJ1-2 | TRBV2 | CAMGTGYGYTF
TRBJ2-5 | TRBV11-2 | CASSLVGLNQETQYF
TRBJ1-3 | TRBV5-1 | CASSISPGNTIYF
TRBJ1-1 | TRBV3-1/TRBV3-2 | CASSQDRGDTYTEAFF
TRBJ1-2 | TRBV9 | CASSATGDGYTF
TRBJ2-5 | TRBV19 | CASSIGYRGEETQYF
TRBJ1-5 | TRBV28 | CASILWGTGPNQPQHF
TRBJ1-5 | TRBV29-1 | CSAQTLAGQPQHF
TRBJ1-6 | TRBV19 | CASSIQTRRGMGSPLHF
TRBJ2-7 | TRBV20-1 | CSASWAGNYEQYF
TRBJ2-7 | TRBV7-2 | CASSLALWRGGPYEQYF
TRBJ2-4 | TRBV9 | CASSVELTADIQYF
TRBJ1-6 | TRBV9 | CASSPPGGLDSPLHF
TRBJ1-2 | TRBV28 | CASSPPAEGYGYTF
TRBJ1-2 | TRBV2 | CASSPQDRDINYGYTF
TRBJ1-1 | TRBV5-1 | CASSLEVRGTEAFF
TRBJ1-2 | TRBV19 | CASSATGTGYTGGYTF
TRBJ2-1 | TRBV6-4 | CASSETSNNEQFF
TRBJ2-3 | TRBV5-1 | CASSGPPGVAPDTQYF
TRBJ1-6 | TRBV4-1 | CASSQDPLDRALAF
TRBJ2-3 | TRBV7-8 | CASSKRVGAGGEDTQYF
TRBJ2-5 | TRBV28 | CASLFQGQETQYF
TRBJ1-2 | TRBV28 | CASRQTGNYGYTF
TRBJ2-2 | TRBV5-1 | CASSLRQTNTGELFF
TRBJ2-7 | TRBV5-4 | CASSSGDQQYF
TRBJ1-6 | TRBV19 | CASSIRGIDSPLHF
TRBJ2-1 | TRBV7-3 | CASSLSSGNEQFF
TRBJ1-4 | TRBV7-5 | CARSSGGTNTATNEKLFF
TRBJ1-1 | TRBV5-1 | CASSSDRGREAFF
TRBJ2-1 | TRBV5-1 | CASSLVGVVNEQFF
TRBJ1-6 | TRBV5-5 | CASSLADRGRSASPLHF
TRBJ2-1 | TRBV7-2 | CASSFFSYNEQFF
TRBJ1-2 | TRBV12-3/TRBV12-4 | CASSSQGYYGYTF
TRBJ1-1 | TRBV28 | CASSLWRSGQDAFF
TRBJ2-7 | TRBV12-3/TRBV12-4 | CASSRGSYEQYF
TRBJ2-3 | TRBV9 | CASSVGVAPDTQYF
TRBJ1-2 | TRBV2 | CASTTAYGYTF
TRBJ1-5 | TRBV28 | CASSLAGRNQPQHF
TRBJ2-3 | TRBV6-1 | CASSVPSGGALDTQYF
TRBJ2-7 | TRBV19 | CASSIASGGYYEQYF
TRBJ1-3 | TRBV7-2 | CASRKEGGGNTIYF
TRBJ1-2 | TRBV6-5 | CASSSQGAGYTF
TRBJ2-4 | TRBV5-1 | CASSFSRGKNIQYF
TRBJ1-5 | TRBV7-2 | CASSLNRGNGQPQHF
TRBJ2-2 | TRBV27 | CASSSTKLAGGSGELFF
TRBJ2-5 | TRBV10-1 | CASSMDRWRPETQYF